This T cell receptor (beta chain) was documented in a study of T cell repertoires in cytomegalovirus infection. Study background: Indications came from public TCR beta signatures; they pointed to CMV infection and to a matching HLA type.

This clonotype showed up just once. Antigen unknown. TCRdb reprocessed the reads via MiXCR and lists one record per CDR3 protein. The sample includes some 920,000 distinct CDR3 sequences, around 30% of them seen just once. This TCR derives from a human donor in good health (CMV status not recorded). Some clones in this sample may be carry-over from other donors' samples. The source was cultured CD8+ T cells from PBMCs, collected from culture after CMV antigen stimulation.

The CDR3 sequence is CASSQDEGGLLGTIYF. In DNA, the CDR3 is TGCGCCAGCAGCCAAGATGAGGGTGGCCTGCTCGGGACCATATATTTT. This rearrangement joins TRBV4-3 to TRBJ1-3, with no clear D. CDR3 length equals 16 residues. Trimming took 0 bases from V and 10 from J, leaving 19 bases between them. Germline values: CDR1 LGHNA, CDR2 YSLEER.